Listed below are T cell receptor beta chains from one sample, sequenced in a study of blood T cell repertoires in COVID-19. TCRdb keeps only in-frame clones here, not all; method: immunoSEQ multiplex PCR. The sample holds under 300,000 clones, approximately 90% seen once. Source material: PBMCs or T cells enriched from blood (not recorded which). Receptor source: a woman aged 50 to 65 who had recovered from COVID-19. The CDR3 runs from the conserved cysteine through the conserved F or W. A D gene is named only where the DNA matches it firmly. Not every row has a clone size; where given, it reads once, few, many or a size class.

CDR3aa	CDR3nt	j_gene	v_gene	abundance	d_gene
CASSQGQANSPLHF	TGTGCCAGCAGCCAAGGACAGGCTAATTCACCCCTCCACTTT	TRBJ1-6	TRBV3-1/TRBV3-2	-	-
CASSVGQARAFF	TGTGCCAGCAGCGTGGGACAGGCGAGAGCTTTCTTT	TRBJ1-1	TRBV2	-	TRBD1
CASSQGLAGRAGELFF	TGTGCCAGCAGCCAAGGACTAGCGGGAAGAGCCGGGGAGCTGTTTTTT	TRBJ2-2	TRBV3-1/TRBV3-2	-	TRBD2
CASSSQLIKEQFF	TGTGCCAGCAGCTCCCAGTTAATCAAAGAGCAGTTCTTC	TRBJ2-1	TRBV7-2	-	-
CASSLVRAGIHQPQHF	TGTGCCAGCAGCTTAGTCCGGGCCGGGATCCATCAGCCCCAGCATTTT	TRBJ1-5	TRBV11-3	-	-
CAWSDRLPGANVLTF	TGTGCCTGGAGTGACAGGTTGCCTGGGGCCAACGTCCTGACTTTC	TRBJ2-6	TRBV30	-	-
CAWGWEGEQFF	TGTGCCTGGGGTTGGGAGGGGGAGCAGTTCTTC	TRBJ2-1	TRBV30	-	TRBD2
CASSLEAQATDTQYF	TGTGCCAGCAGCTTAGAGGCTCAGGCGACAGATACGCAGTATTTT	TRBJ2-3	TRBV11-1	-	-
CASSQGDPSYNEQFF	TGTGCCAGCAGTCAGGGGGACCCCTCCTACAATGAGCAGTTCTTC	TRBJ2-1	TRBV5-6	-	TRBD1
CASSYGGYSGNTIYF	TGTGCCAGCAGTTACGGCGGCTACTCTGGAAACACCATATATTTT	TRBJ1-3	TRBV6-6	-	-
CASSVGSRRNYEQYF	TGTGCCAGCAGCGTAGGGTCTAGACGGAACTACGAGCAGTACTTC	TRBJ2-7	TRBV9	-	-
CASSGTSGTDTQYF	TGTGCCAGCAGCGGCACTAGCGGCACAGATACGCAGTATTTT	TRBJ2-3	TRBV5-8	-	TRBD2
CASSGQGNTEAFF	TGCGCCAGCAGTGGACAGGGGAACACTGAAGCTTTCTTT	TRBJ1-1	TRBV5-1	-	TRBD1
CASSETGNLSKNIQYF	TGTGCCAGCAGCGAGACAGGGAACCTCTCCAAAAACATTCAGTACTTC	TRBJ2-4	TRBV21-1	-	-
CASSLELAYEQYF	TGTGCCAGCAGTTTAGAACTAGCCTACGAGCAGTACTTC	TRBJ2-7	TRBV12-3/TRBV12-4	-	-
CASSLAEAGDYGYTF	TGTGCCAGCAGCTTAGCGGAGGCAGGGGACTATGGCTACACCTTC	TRBJ1-2	TRBV7-9	-	-
CASSPSVADSGNTIYF	TGTGCCAGCTCACCGTCAGTTGCCGACTCTGGAAACACCATATATTTT	TRBJ1-3	TRBV18	-	-
CASNIQGANNQPQHF	TGTGCCAGCAACATACAGGGGGCGAACAATCAGCCCCAGCATTTT	TRBJ1-5	TRBV5-6	-	TRBD1
CASSPTGVPDTQYF	TGTGCCAGCAGCCCCACAGGGGTCCCAGATACGCAGTATTTT	TRBJ2-3	TRBV6-2/TRBV6-3	-	TRBD1
CATSPGAYNEQFF	TGTGCCACCAGCCCGGGGGCCTACAATGAGCAGTTCTTC	TRBJ2-1	TRBV15	-	-
CASRQQGGTDTQYF	TGTGCCAGCAGACAACAGGGGGGCACAGATACGCAGTATTTT	TRBJ2-3	TRBV3-1/TRBV3-2	-	TRBD1
CASSLSLQGAFF	TGTGCCAGCAGCTTATCCCTCCAGGGTGCTTTCTTT	TRBJ1-1	TRBV7-2	-	-
CASSLRVGEKLFF	TGTGCCAGCAGTTTACGGGTTGGGGAAAAACTGTTTTTT	TRBJ1-4	TRBV27	-	-
CASSLEAGNNYGYTF	TGTGCCAGCAGCTTAGAGGCAGGGAATAACTATGGCTACACCTTC	TRBJ1-2	TRBV7-2	once	-
CAWSTLGTGAKNSGNTIYF	TGTGCCTGGAGTACCCTAGGGACAGGAGCAAAAAACTCTGGAAACACCATATATTTT	TRBJ1-3	TRBV30	-	TRBD1
CASSLSRLNEQFF	TGTGCCAGCAGTTTATCCCGACTCAATGAGCAGTTCTTC	TRBJ2-1	TRBV12-3/TRBV12-4	-	-
CASRGTGPYGYTF	TGTGCCAGCAGGGGGACAGGGCCCTATGGCTACACCTTC	TRBJ1-2	TRBV28	-	TRBD1
CASSGGAILLYNEQFF	TGTGCCAGCAGTGGCGGGGCAATCCTACTCTACAATGAGCAGTTCTTC	TRBJ2-1	TRBV9	-	-
CASSLDRGPYEQYF	TGTGCCAGCAGCTTGGACAGGGGACCCTACGAGCAGTACTTC	TRBJ2-7	TRBV7-9	few	TRBD1
CASSQDWGDRYRSYEQYF	TGTGCCAGCAGCCAAGATTGGGGAGACAGGTATCGCTCCTACGAGCAGTACTTC	TRBJ2-7	TRBV14	-	-
CASSLVRGGNSPLHF	TGTGCCAGCAGCTTAGTACGAGGGGGCAATTCACCCCTCCACTTT	TRBJ1-6	TRBV11-2	once	TRBD1
CASSQDPSGSSYEQYF	TGCGCCAGCAGCCAAGACCCCAGCGGGAGTTCCTACGAGCAGTACTTC	TRBJ2-7	TRBV4-3	few	TRBD2